These T cell receptor beta chains were read from a single sample in a study of T cell responses to AZD1222 COVID-19 vaccine. Generated by immunoSEQ multiplex PCR, the TCRdb table keeps only in-frame clones and is missing some. The sample yields fewer than 150,000 clones, around 85% seen once. The specimen comprised peripheral blood, sampled on day 0 of AZD1222 vaccination. The receptors shown here come from an adult in good health. The conserved cysteine and the conserved F or W are not part of the CDR3 here. The order of the fields is V gene, J gene, CDR3 protein.

V gene: TRBV19; J gene: TRBJ1-1; CDR3 protein: ASSIPYRVSPLGDTEAF
V gene: TRBV3-1/TRBV3-2; J gene: TRBJ2-7; CDR3 protein: ASSPSHYEQY
V gene: TRBV24-1; J gene: TRBJ2-3; CDR3 protein: ATSGGDLVDTQY
V gene: TRBV2; J gene: TRBJ2-3; CDR3 protein: ASLPMGQGGTDTQY
V gene: TRBV6-2/TRBV6-3; J gene: TRBJ2-7; CDR3 protein: ASSYADSPSDEQY
V gene: TRBV12-3/TRBV12-4; J gene: TRBJ1-1; CDR3 protein: ASRYSANTEAF
V gene: TRBV7-9; J gene: TRBJ2-2; CDR3 protein: ASSRLNTGELF
V gene: TRBV28; J gene: TRBJ1-2; CDR3 protein: ASSSGQNYGYT
V gene: TRBV6-5; J gene: TRBJ2-2; CDR3 protein: ASSSLGGTGELF
V gene: TRBV30; J gene: TRBJ1-5; CDR3 protein: AWNSGGNQPQH
V gene: TRBV19; J gene: TRBJ2-7; CDR3 protein: ATRGGQGALGEQY
V gene: TRBV25-1; J gene: TRBJ2-2; CDR3 protein: ASTESAGELF
V gene: TRBV6-2/TRBV6-3; J gene: TRBJ1-2; CDR3 protein: ASSGTVYGYT
V gene: TRBV7-2; J gene: TRBJ2-7; CDR3 protein: ASRWDRESYEQY
V gene: TRBV5-1; J gene: TRBJ2-2; CDR3 protein: ASSLERGNTGELF
V gene: TRBV2; J gene: TRBJ2-1; CDR3 protein: ASAVSEQF
V gene: TRBV2; J gene: TRBJ1-2; CDR3 protein: ASKDGYT
V gene: TRBV19; J gene: TRBJ1-1; CDR3 protein: ASSRTGANTEAF
V gene: TRBV5-6; J gene: TRBJ2-1; CDR3 protein: ASSLKFLSSYNEQF
V gene: TRBV16; J gene: TRBJ1-6; CDR3 protein: ASSQEGQSSYNSPLH
V gene: TRBV5-1; J gene: TRBJ2-2; CDR3 protein: ASSTTEARGGELF
V gene: TRBV28; J gene: TRBJ2-4; CDR3 protein: ASSYPRTSMGKNIQY
V gene: TRBV7-8; J gene: TRBJ2-1; CDR3 protein: ASSPLTGGSHEQF
V gene: TRBV4-2; J gene: TRBJ2-2; CDR3 protein: ASSETWGQGAFTGELF
V gene: TRBV5-1; J gene: TRBJ1-6; CDR3 protein: ASSRSLTVPDSPLH
V gene: TRBV16; J gene: TRBJ1-6; CDR3 protein: ASSQRRDPSSPLH
V gene: TRBV28; J gene: TRBJ2-7; CDR3 protein: ASSLLRQGAAPYEQY
V gene: TRBV6-1; J gene: TRBJ1-6; CDR3 protein: ASNLDRYNSPLH
V gene: TRBV5-4; J gene: TRBJ1-5; CDR3 protein: ASSFDRGDQPQH
V gene: TRBV15; J gene: TRBJ1-2; CDR3 protein: ATSRAGQGIVSYT
V gene: TRBV21-1; J gene: TRBJ2-7; CDR3 protein: ASSKDLPYEQY
V gene: TRBV7-2; J gene: TRBJ2-7; CDR3 protein: ASSLVGAMGQY
V gene: TRBV12-3/TRBV12-4; J gene: TRBJ2-3; CDR3 protein: ASRTGGVDTQY
V gene: TRBV19; J gene: TRBJ1-5; CDR3 protein: ASGDRVGQPQH
V gene: TRBV28; J gene: TRBJ1-1; CDR3 protein: ASSTGAMNTEAF
V gene: TRBV18; J gene: TRBJ1-4; CDR3 protein: ASSPDGTIVGEKLF
V gene: TRBV24-1; J gene: TRBJ2-1; CDR3 protein: ATSDFGTPFWEQF
V gene: TRBV7-8; J gene: TRBJ1-1; CDR3 protein: ASRSWGNRGWDTEAF
V gene: TRBV14; J gene: TRBJ2-2; CDR3 protein: ATALGGGELF
V gene: TRBV30; J gene: TRBJ1-4; CDR3 protein: AWTPGRSPNEKLF
V gene: TRBV9; J gene: TRBJ1-4; CDR3 protein: ASSVEGTQGEKLF
V gene: TRBV19; J gene: TRBJ2-3; CDR3 protein: ASSTAWGADTQY
V gene: TRBV6-5; J gene: TRBJ1-6; CDR3 protein: ASKRAVHNSPLH
V gene: TRBV6-5; J gene: TRBJ1-1; CDR3 protein: ASSYGGNTEAF
V gene: TRBV7-2; J gene: TRBJ2-7; CDR3 protein: ASSLMGKGDEQY
V gene: TRBV7-9; J gene: TRBJ2-1; CDR3 protein: ASSLIAGANYNEQF
V gene: TRBV5-3; J gene: TRBJ2-3; CDR3 protein: ARSSKDREDRDTQY
V gene: TRBV24-1; J gene: TRBJ2-5; CDR3 protein: ATRGSGVETQY
V gene: TRBV27; J gene: TRBJ1-6; CDR3 protein: ASSELFQGASPLH
V gene: TRBV6-1; J gene: TRBJ1-1; CDR3 protein: ASSEVPSRGSTEAF
V gene: TRBV7-9; J gene: TRBJ1-4; CDR3 protein: ASSLRDRGRFNEKLF
V gene: TRBV12-3/TRBV12-4; J gene: TRBJ2-7; CDR3 protein: ASSSRSEQY
V gene: TRBV7-9; J gene: TRBJ2-7; CDR3 protein: ASRPPGGESYEQY
V gene: TRBV6-5; J gene: TRBJ2-7; CDR3 protein: ASSPQGYEQY